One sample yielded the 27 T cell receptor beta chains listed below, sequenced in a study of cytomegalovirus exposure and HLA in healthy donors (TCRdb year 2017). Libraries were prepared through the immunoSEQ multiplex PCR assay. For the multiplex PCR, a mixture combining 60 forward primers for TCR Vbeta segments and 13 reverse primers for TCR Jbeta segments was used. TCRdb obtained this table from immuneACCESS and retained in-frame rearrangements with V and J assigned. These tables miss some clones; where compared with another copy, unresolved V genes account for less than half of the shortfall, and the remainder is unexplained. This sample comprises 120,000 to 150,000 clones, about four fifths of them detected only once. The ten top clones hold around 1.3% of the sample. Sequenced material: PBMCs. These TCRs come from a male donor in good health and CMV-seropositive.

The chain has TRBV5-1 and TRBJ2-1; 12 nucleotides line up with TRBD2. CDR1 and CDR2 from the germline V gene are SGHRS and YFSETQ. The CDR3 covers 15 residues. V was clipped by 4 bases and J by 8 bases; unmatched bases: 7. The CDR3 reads CASSPPTSGSDEQFF. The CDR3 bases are TGCGCCAGCAGCCCACCGACTAGCGGGAGTGATGAGCAGTTCTTC. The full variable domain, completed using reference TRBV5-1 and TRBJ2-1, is KAGVTQTPRYLIKTRGQQVTLSCSPISGHRSVSWYQQTPGQGLQFLFEYFSETQRNKGNFPGRFSGRQFSNSRSEMNVSTLELGDSALYLCASSPPTSGSDEQFFGPGTRLTVL.

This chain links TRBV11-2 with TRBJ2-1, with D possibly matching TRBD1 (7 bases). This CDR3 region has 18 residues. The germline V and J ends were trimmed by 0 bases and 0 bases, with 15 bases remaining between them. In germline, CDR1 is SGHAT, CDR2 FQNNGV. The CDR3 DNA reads TGTGCCAGCAGCTTAGATCAGGGGGGATCGAGCTCCTACAATGAGCAGTTCTTC. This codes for CASSLDQGGSSSYNEQFF.

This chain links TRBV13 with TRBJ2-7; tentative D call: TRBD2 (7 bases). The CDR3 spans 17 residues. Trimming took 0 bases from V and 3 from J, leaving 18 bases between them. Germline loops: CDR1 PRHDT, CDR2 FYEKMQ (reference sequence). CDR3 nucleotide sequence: TGTGCCAGCAGCTTAGGGGCACAGGGAGGGTTTTTCTACGAGCAGTACTTC. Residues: CASSLGAQGGFFYEQYF.

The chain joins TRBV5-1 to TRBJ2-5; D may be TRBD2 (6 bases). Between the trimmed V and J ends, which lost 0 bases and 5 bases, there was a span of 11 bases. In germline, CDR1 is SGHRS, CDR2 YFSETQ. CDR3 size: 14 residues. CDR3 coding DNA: TGCGCCAGCAGCTTGGCGGGGGTCTGGGAGACCCAGTACTTC. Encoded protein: CASSLAGVWETQYF.

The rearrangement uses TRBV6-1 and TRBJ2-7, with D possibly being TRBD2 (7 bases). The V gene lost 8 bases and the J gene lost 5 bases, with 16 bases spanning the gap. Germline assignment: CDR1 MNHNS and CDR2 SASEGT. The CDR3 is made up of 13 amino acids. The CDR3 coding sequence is TGTGCCAGCGCGGTTGGCGGGGGCGACGAGCAGTACTTC. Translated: CASAVGGGDEQYF.

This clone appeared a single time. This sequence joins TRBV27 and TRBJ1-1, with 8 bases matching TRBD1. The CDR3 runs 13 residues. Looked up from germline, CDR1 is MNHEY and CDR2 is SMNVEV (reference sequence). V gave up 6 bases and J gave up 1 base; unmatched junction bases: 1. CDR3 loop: CASRDRENTEAFF. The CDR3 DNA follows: TGTGCCAGCAGGGACAGGGAGAACACTGAAGCTTTCTTT.

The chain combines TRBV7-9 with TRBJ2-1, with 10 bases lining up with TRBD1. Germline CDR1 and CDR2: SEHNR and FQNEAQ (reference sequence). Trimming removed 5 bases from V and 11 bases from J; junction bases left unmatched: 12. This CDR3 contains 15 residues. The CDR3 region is CASSSGTGDYRKQFF. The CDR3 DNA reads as TGTGCCAGCAGCAGTGGGACAGGGGATTATAGGAAGCAGTTCTTC.

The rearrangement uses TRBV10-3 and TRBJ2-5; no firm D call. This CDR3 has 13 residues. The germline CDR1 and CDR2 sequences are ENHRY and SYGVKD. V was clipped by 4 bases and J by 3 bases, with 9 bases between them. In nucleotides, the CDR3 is TGTGCCATCAGTGGTGACTTGGAAGAGACCCAGTACTTC. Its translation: CAISGDLEETQYF.

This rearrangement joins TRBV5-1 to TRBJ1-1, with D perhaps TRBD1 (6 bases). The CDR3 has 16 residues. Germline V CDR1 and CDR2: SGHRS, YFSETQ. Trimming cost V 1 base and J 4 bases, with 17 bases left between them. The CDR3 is CASSLSQGMWGTEAFF. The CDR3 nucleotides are TGCGCCAGCAGCTTGTCGCAGGGGATGTGGGGCACTGAAGCTTTCTTT.

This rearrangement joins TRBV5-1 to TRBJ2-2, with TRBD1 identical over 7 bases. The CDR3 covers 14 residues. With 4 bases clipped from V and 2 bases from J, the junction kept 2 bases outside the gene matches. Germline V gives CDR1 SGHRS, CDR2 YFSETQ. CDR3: CASSGDSNTGELFF. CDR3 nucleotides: TGCGCCAGCAGCGGGGACAGCAACACCGGGGAGCTGTTTTTT.

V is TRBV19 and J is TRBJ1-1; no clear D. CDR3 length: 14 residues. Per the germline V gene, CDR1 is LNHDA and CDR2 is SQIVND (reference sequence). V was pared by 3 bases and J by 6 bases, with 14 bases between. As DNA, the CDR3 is TGTGCCAGTAGTATCATAGGGTTTAGCGCTGAAGCTTTCTTT. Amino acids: CASSIIGFSAEAFF.

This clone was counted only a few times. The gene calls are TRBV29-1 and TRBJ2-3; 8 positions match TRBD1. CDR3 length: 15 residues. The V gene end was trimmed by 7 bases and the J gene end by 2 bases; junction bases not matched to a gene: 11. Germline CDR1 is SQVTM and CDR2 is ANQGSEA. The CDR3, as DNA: TGCAGCGCCCCTACAGGGGGAAGTTACACAGATACGCAGTATTTT. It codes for CSAPTGGSYTDTQYF.

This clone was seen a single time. The DNA for the CDR3 is TGTGCCAGCAGCGTAGATGTGGGAGGGACAGGGATGAAGACAGATACGCAGTATTTT. Encoded protein: CASSVDVGGTGMKTDTQYF. The J gene is TRBJ2-3, the V gene TRBV9, with 9 positions matching TRBD1. Germline assignment: CDR1 SGDLS and CDR2 YYNGEE. CDR3 size: 19 residues. The ends lost 0 bases at V and 3 bases at J; junction bases unmatched: 14.

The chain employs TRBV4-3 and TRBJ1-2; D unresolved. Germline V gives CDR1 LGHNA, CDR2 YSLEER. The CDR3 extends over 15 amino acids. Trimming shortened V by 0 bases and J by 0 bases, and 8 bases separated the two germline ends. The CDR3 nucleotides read TGCGCCAGCAGCCAAGAGCAGAACCCTAACTATGGCTACACCTTC. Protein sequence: CASSQEQNPNYGYTF.

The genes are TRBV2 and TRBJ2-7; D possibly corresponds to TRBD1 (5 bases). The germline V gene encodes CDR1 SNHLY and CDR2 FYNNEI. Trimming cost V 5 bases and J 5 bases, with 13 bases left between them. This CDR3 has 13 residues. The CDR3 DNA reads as TGTGCCAGCAGTTCCAGGGAAGAGAACGAGCAGTACTTC. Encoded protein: CASSSREENEQYF.

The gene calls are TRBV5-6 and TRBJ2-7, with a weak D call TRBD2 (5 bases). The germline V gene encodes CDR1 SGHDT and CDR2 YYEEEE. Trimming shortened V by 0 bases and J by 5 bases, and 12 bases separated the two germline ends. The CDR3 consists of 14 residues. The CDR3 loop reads CASSLGRTSHEQYF. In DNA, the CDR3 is TGTGCCAGCAGCTTGGGGAGGACTTCACACGAGCAGTACTTC.

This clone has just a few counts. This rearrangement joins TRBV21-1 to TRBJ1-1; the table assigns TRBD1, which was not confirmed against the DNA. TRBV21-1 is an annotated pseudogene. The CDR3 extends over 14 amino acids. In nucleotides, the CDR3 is TGTGCCAGCAGCAAAGCGTCAGGGAACACTGAAGCTTTCTTT. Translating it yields CASSKASGNTEAFF.

The CDR3 spells CASSTDPEGGGKLFF. The CDR3 DNA reads as TGCGCCAGCAGCACAGATCCAGAGGGGGGGGGAAAACTGTTTTTT. This chain connects TRBV5-1 to TRBJ1-4, with a possible D match to TRBD1 (6 bases). Germline lookup yields CDR1 SGHRS and CDR2 YFSETQ. V was clipped by 4 bases and J by 10 bases, with 20 bases between them. This CDR3 spans 15 amino acids.

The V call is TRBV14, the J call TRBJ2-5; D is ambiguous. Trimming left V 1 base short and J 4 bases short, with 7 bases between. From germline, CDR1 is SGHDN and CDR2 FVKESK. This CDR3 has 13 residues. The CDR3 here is CASSQVIGETQYF. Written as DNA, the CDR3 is TGTGCCAGCAGCCAAGTCATCGGAGAGACCCAGTACTTC.

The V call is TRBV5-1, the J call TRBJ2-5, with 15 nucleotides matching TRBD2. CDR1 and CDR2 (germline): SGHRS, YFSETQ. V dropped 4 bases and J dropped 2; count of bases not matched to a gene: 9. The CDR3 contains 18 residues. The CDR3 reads CASSHTGLAGGEQETQYF. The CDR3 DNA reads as TGCGCCAGCAGCCACACGGGACTAGCGGGAGGAGAACAAGAGACCCAGTACTTC.

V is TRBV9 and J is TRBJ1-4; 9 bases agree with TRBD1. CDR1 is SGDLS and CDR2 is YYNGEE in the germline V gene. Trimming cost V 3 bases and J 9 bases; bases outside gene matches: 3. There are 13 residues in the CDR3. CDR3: CASSEGTGQKLFF. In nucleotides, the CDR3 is TGTGCCAGCAGCGAGGGGACAGGGCAAAAACTGTTTTTT.

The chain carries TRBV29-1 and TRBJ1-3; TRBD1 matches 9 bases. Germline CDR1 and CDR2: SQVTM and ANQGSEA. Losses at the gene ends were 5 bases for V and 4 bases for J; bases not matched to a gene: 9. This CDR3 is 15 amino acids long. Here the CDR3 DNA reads TGCAGCGTTCCCGGGACAGGGTTTGGGGGAAACACCATATATTTT. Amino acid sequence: CSVPGTGFGGNTIYF.

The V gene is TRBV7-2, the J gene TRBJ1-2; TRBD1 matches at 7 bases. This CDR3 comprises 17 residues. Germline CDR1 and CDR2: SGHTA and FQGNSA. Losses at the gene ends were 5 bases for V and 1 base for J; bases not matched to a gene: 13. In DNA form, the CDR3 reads TGTGCCAGCAGCCTTTTGACAGGGAGGATGGGTAACTATGGCTACACCTTC. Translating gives CASSLLTGRMGNYGYTF.

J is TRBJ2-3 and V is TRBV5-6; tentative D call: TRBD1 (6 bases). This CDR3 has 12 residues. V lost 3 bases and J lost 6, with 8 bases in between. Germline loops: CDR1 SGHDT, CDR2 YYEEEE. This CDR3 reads CASSSTGDTQYF. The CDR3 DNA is TGTGCCAGCAGCTCAACAGGGGATACGCAGTATTTT.

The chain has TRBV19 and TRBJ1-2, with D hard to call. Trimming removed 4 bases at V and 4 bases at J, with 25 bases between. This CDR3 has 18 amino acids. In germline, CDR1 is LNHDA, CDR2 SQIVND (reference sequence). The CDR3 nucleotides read TGTGCCAGTAGTAGATTACCGGGAGGCACCAACCTTCCCTATGGCTACACCTTC. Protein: CASSRLPGGTNLPYGYTF.

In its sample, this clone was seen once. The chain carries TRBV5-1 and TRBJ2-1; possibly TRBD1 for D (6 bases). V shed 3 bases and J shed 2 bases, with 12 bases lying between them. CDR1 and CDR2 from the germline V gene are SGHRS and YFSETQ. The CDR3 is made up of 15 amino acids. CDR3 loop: CASSSIQGTYNEQFF. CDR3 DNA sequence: TGCGCCAGCAGCTCCATACAGGGCACCTACAATGAGCAGTTCTTC.

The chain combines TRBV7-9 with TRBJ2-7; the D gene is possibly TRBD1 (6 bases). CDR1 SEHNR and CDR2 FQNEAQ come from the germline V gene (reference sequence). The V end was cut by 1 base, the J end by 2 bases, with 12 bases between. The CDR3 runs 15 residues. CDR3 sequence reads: CASSLGGTTTYEQYF. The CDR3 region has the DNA TGTGCCAGCAGCTTAGGAGGGACAACCACCTACGAGCAGTACTTC.